This T cell receptor (beta chain) is from a study of blood T cell repertoires in COVID-19. Whole-study context: There were acute and convalescent COVID-19 samples, and they came from the United States, Italy and Spain. PBMCs, B-cell-depleted T cells, or T cells were the source of the cDNA or gDNA that made up the material.

Per the study methods: How many nucleated cells were present was estimated from reference gene primer amplification. Sequenced by immunoSEQ multiplex PCR; TCRdb stores in-frame clones only, minus some. The D gene and trimming were derived from the DNA, and the V and J assignments and clone size from that table. The sample lists around 110,000 clones; just over 85% were seen once. The V end lost 4 bases, the J end lost 0 bases, and 13 bases lay between the germline ends. The CDR3 is 16 amino acids. CDR1 and CDR2 from the germline V gene are SGHTA and FQGNSA. The sample taken for sequencing was peripheral blood. The chain combines TRBV7-2 with TRBJ1-3; D is perhaps TRBD1 (5 bases). The source of this sequence is a man in his forties with acute or convalescent COVID-19. CDR3 DNA sequence: TGTGCCAGCAGCTCTCAGGGAACCAACTCTGGAAACACCATATATTTT. It translates to CASSSQGTNSGNTIYF.